These 10 T cell receptor beta chains share one sample of origin, sequenced in a study of T-cell reconstitution after alpha-beta-depleted transplantation in children. Unique molecular identifiers were used to barcode this TCRbeta library. From the PCR reads, TCRdb called clonotypes with MiXCR, one entry per CDR3 protein. The table lists 550,000 to 800,000 distinct CDR3 sequences, about an eighth of them singletons. This specimen consisted of PBMCs, obtained before TCRalphabeta/CD19-depleted stem cell transplant. These receptors all stem from a girl under 10 years old with congenital amegakaryocytic thrombocytopenia, due to receive a stem cell transplant.

The chain has TRBV20-1 and TRBJ2-1; D possibly corresponds to TRBD2 (6 bases). The V gene's germline CDR1 is DFQATT and CDR2 SNEGSKA (reference sequence). The germline V and J ends were trimmed by 0 bases and 2 bases, with 17 bases remaining between them. The CDR3 has 17 amino acids. CDR3 protein: CSARDLALALPYNEQFF. Written as DNA, the CDR3 is TGCAGTGCTAGAGATCTCGCTCTAGCGTTACCCTACAATGAGCAGTTCTTC.

The rearrangement uses TRBV11-2 and TRBJ2-7; D is unclear. The CDR3 runs 15 residues. CDR1 is SGHAT, CDR2 FQNNGV, per germline. V lost 0 bases to trimming and J lost 4 bases, with 13 bases between them. This CDR3 reads CASSLESRYLYEQYF. The CDR3 nucleotides are TGTGCCAGCAGCTTAGAGTCTCGCTACCTGTACGAGCAGTACTTC.

With regard to this clonotype: A much more abundant neighbour one base away suggests this may be a read error. The chain carries TRBV11-1 and TRBJ2-2; the match to TRBD2 covers 13 bases. The length of the CDR3 is 18 residues. Trimming cost V 5 bases and J 6 bases; bases outside gene matches: 12. Germline CDR1 is SGHAT and CDR2 is FQDESV (reference sequence). The CDR3 bases are TGTGCCAGCAGCCAACCGGGACTAGCGGGAAGGCCGGCCGGGGAGCTGTTTTTT. Its protein product is CASSQPGLAGRPAGELFF.

Ten or more counts support this clonotype. This chain connects TRBV7-2 to TRBJ2-2; the D gene is possibly TRBD1 (6 bases). The V end was cut by 4 bases, the J end by 4 bases, with 16 bases between. Per germline, CDR1 SGHTA and CDR2 FQGNSA. CDR3 length equals 16 residues. As DNA, the CDR3 is TGTGCCAGCAGCTCCCCGACAGGAGCGGCCACCGGGGAGCTGTTTTTT. It encodes CASSSPTGAATGELFF.

This clonotype was recorded many times. The genes are TRBV6-5 and TRBJ1-6; D possibly corresponds to TRBD1 (5 bases). This CDR3 region has 15 residues. In germline, CDR1 is MNHEY, CDR2 SVGAGI. V was clipped by 2 bases and J by 6 bases, with 11 bases between them. Here the CDR3 DNA reads TGTGCCAGCAGTTACGATCTGGGGCTTAATTCACCCCTCCACTTT. It encodes CASSYDLGLNSPLHF.

This sequence joins TRBV7-3 and TRBJ2-5; D ambiguous. Germline V gene data show CDR1 as SGHTA and CDR2 as FQGTGA. This CDR3 has 14 amino acids. Trimming removed 1 base at V and 2 bases at J, with 8 bases between. CDR3 nucleotides: TGTGCCAGCAGCTTAAATGGTCAGCAAGAGACCCAGTACTTC. This encodes CASSLNGQQETQYF. The complete variable domain, with remaining parts taken from reference TRBV7-3 and TRBJ2-5, reads GAGVSQTPSNKVTEKGKYVELRCDPISGHTALYWYRQSLGQGPEFLIYFQGTGAADDSGLPNDRFFAVRPEGSVSTLKIQRTERGDSAVYLCASSLNGQQETQYFGPGTRLLVL.

V usage is TRBV20-1 and J usage is TRBJ2-5; TRBD2 is a possible D gene (6 bases). V was cut by 0 bases and J by 4 bases, with 15 bases left in between. CDR1 is DFQATT and CDR2 is SNEGSKA in the germline V gene (reference sequence). The CDR3 sequence is 15 residues long. This CDR3 reads CSARDPRENRETQYF. Here the CDR3 DNA reads TGCAGTGCTAGAGATCCCCGGGAGAACCGAGAGACCCAGTACTTC.

This clonotype was seen ten or more times. This chain connects TRBV20-1 to TRBJ2-4, with TRBD2 matching over 12 bases. V was clipped by 5 bases and J by 5 bases; unmatched bases: 4. Germline V gene sequence: CDR1 DFQATT, CDR2 SNEGSKA (reference sequence). This CDR3 comprises 14 residues. CDR3 loop: CSAALAGGQNIQYF. CDR3 bases: TGCAGTGCTGCCCTAGCGGGAGGGCAAAACATTCAGTACTTC.

V is TRBV30 and J is TRBJ2-3; no reliable D call. There are 14 residues in the CDR3. V dropped 8 bases and J dropped 2 bases, with 17 bases sitting between them. CDR1 and CDR2 (germline): GTSNPN, SVGIG (reference sequence). The CDR3 nucleotides read TGTGCCCTGGAAGGGTGGGAAAACACAGATACGCAGTATTTT. Translated: CALEGWENTDTQYF.

This clonotype was recorded at least ten times. CDR3 amino acids: CASSYSQGGHRELFF. CDR3 DNA sequence: TGTGCCAGCAGTTACAGCCAGGGAGGGCATAGGGAGCTGTTTTTT. The chain employs TRBV6-5 and TRBJ2-2; 7 nucleotides agree with TRBD2. This CDR3 spans 15 amino acids. V was pared by 2 bases and J by 9 bases, with 9 bases of the junction left unmatched. Germline assignment: CDR1 MNHEY and CDR2 SVGAGI.